The clone carrying this T cell receptor beta chain was seen once. Germline loops: CDR1 PRHDT, CDR2 FYEKMQ (reference sequence). The CDR3 extends over 14 amino acids. With V trimmed by 3 bases and J by 5 bases, 4 bases remained unmatched. CD45RO-negative, CCR7-selected cells formed the naive CD8 fraction, which excluded terminally differentiated effector memory CD45RA+ cells. The data belong to a study of shared clonotypes between healthy human individuals. Deep-level settings were used for running the assay. Generated by immunoSEQ multiplex PCR, the TCRdb table keeps only in-frame clones and is missing some. The data contain hundreds of thousands of clones, 96% of them singletons.

Sequencing was carried out using naive CD8+ T cells sorted from blood. The rearrangement uses TRBV13 and TRBJ1-1; 9 nucleotides match TRBD1. The source of this sequence is a woman aged 30 to 39 in good health. CDR3 in DNA: TGTGCCAGCAGCTTGGGGACAGGGACGACTGAAGCTTTCTTT. Translated, it gives CASSLGTGTTEAFF.